These T cell receptor beta chains were read from a single sample in a study of T cells in Graves' hyperthyroidism and ophthalmopathy. TCRdb reprocessed the multiplex PCR reads with MiXCR, giving one entry per CDR3 protein. This sample yields roughly 600,000 distinct CDR3 sequences, of which about 15% are seen a single time; approximately 12% belongs to the top ten. The sequencing sample was made of blood. These receptors were collected from a woman between 45 and 60 years old with Graves' ophthalmopathy. Both conserved end residues are part of each CDR3. The D gene is left open where the match is weak. Only part of the rows carry a size: once, few, many, or a class if the clone is expanded.

d_call,j_call,v_call,clone_size,cdr3_nt,cdr3_aa
-,TRBJ1-5,TRBV4-1,-,TGCGCCAGCAGCCATGGGGTGGGGAATCAGCCCCAGCATTTT,CASSHGVGNQPQHF
-,TRBJ1-5,TRBV27,few,TGTGCCAGCAGTCCTCATGGGGCAAGGAATAGCAATCAGCCCCAGCATTTT,CASSPHGARNSNQPQHF
-,TRBJ1-3,TRBV5-1,many,TGCGCCAGCAGCGGTACAGACTCTGGAAACACCATATATTTT,CASSGTDSGNTIYF
-,TRBJ2-3,TRBV28,many,TGTGCCAGCAGCGGGGGTAATACGCAGTATTTT,CASSGGNTQYF
-,TRBJ2-5,TRBV5-1,many,TGCGCCAGCAGCGTTCACCAGGGGCCAAAGGGTGAGACCCAGTACTTC,CASSVHQGPKGETQYF
-,TRBJ2-1,TRBV7-8,-,TGTGCCAGCAGCTTGACCGGGCACAATGAGCAGTTCTTC,CASSLTGHNEQFF
TRBD1,TRBJ2-2,TRBV10-3,once,TGTGCCATCAGATTGGGACAGCCAGGCACCGGGGAGCTGTTTTTT,CAIRLGQPGTGELFF
-,TRBJ2-7,TRBV6-5,few,TGTGCCAGCAGTTACCTCGCACCGAGGGGGGACTACGAGCAGTACTTC,CASSYLAPRGDYEQYF
TRBD2,TRBJ2-2,TRBV9,-,TGTGCCAGCAGCGTAGCTCGAAGGGAAACTAGCGGGAGAGGGAACACCGGGGAGCTGTTTTTT,CASSVARRETSGRGNTGELFF
TRBD2,TRBJ2-5,TRBV7-2,many,TGTGCCAGCAGCCCGGGACTAGCGGGAGGGGGAGAGACCCAGTACTTC,CASSPGLAGGGETQYF
TRBD1,TRBJ1-2,TRBV7-9,-,TGTGCCAGCAGCTTAGTTCCCGGGACAGGGAACTATGGCTACACCTTC,CASSLVPGTGNYGYTF
TRBD2,TRBJ2-5,TRBV7-9,many,TGTGCCAGCACCGAAGCGGGAGGAGAGACCCAGTACTTC,CASTEAGGETQYF
TRBD1,TRBJ1-2,TRBV20-1,-,TGCAGTGCCTTTACCTGGACAGGAGCCCTATATGGCTACACCTTC,CSAFTWTGALYGYTF
-,TRBJ2-1,TRBV19,-,TGTGCCAGTAGTTCGAGACAGCCTAGCTCCTACAATGAGCAGTTCTTC,CASSSRQPSSYNEQFF
-,TRBJ2-1,TRBV27,many,TGTGCCAGCAGCCACCGGGGGACGACCGGGGAGCAGTTCTTC,CASSHRGTTGEQFF
TRBD1,TRBJ2-2,TRBV12-5,-,TGTGCTAGTGTCCTGGACAGGGGCGGGCTGTTTTTT,CASVLDRGGLFF
TRBD1,TRBJ1-5,TRBV6-1,-,TGTGCCAGCAGGAGACAGGGGGAAGGTCAGCCCCAGCATTTT,CASRRQGEGQPQHF
-,TRBJ2-1,TRBV6-5,-,TGTGCCAGCAGTTACTCCCCGGGGAACTCCTACAATGAGCAGTTCTTC,CASSYSPGNSYNEQFF
-,TRBJ1-1,TRBV15,many,TGTGCCACCAGCAGAAAACTAGACAGCGACCCGAACACTGAAGCTTTCTTT,CATSRKLDSDPNTEAFF
TRBD1,TRBJ1-6,TRBV18,-,TGTGCCAGCTCATCCGACCCGACAGGGCGGTCACCCCTCCACTTT,CASSSDPTGRSPLHF
TRBD2,TRBJ2-1,TRBV19,-,TGTGCCAGTAAACAAACTAGCGCCCCCTCCTACAATGAGCAGTTCTTC,CASKQTSAPSYNEQFF
-,TRBJ2-3,TRBV20-1,many,TGCAGTGCTAGAGATCTGGAAGGGGTTGGTAGCACAGATACGCAGTATTTT,CSARDLEGVGSTDTQYF
-,TRBJ1-5,TRBV6-2/TRBV6-3,few,TGTGCCAGCAGCCCTGGGAGGGATGGAGGCAACCAGCCCCAGCATTTT,CASSPGRDGGNQPQHF
TRBD1,TRBJ1-1,TRBV29-1,-,TGCAGCTTCATGACAGGGAACACTGAAGCTTCCTTT,CSFMTGNTEASF
-,TRBJ2-3,TRBV5-1,few,TGCGCCAGCAGCTATACTAGTTCTCGTACCGATACGCAGTATTTT,CASSYTSSRTDTQYF
TRBD2,TRBJ2-7,TRBV6-2/TRBV6-3,many,TGTGCCAGCAGTTACGATTGGACTAGCGGCTACGAGCAGTACTTC,CASSYDWTSGYEQYF